Included here is one T cell receptor beta chain sequence, with context. Losses at the gene ends were 6 bases for V and 5 bases for J; bases not matched to a gene: 7. The germline gives CDR1 DFQATT, CDR2 SNEGSKA (reference sequence). This CDR3 is 13 amino acids long. The sample is drawn from a study of blood T cells in healthy people across ages. Primed by a sample-barcoded 5' primer and a J-beta primer mix, a second PCR proceeded for roughly 6 to 12 cycles. Using its own MiXCR run on the 5' RACE reads, TCRdb lists one record per CDR3 protein. The table has 650,000 to 950,000 distinct CDR3 sequences, 40% to 50% seen once.

The receptor was derived from a man in his 60s in good health. The chain uses TRBV20-1 and TRBJ1-2; 9 bases are shared with TRBD1. What was sequenced was blood. The CDR3 DNA follows: TGCAGTGCCGGACAGGGGTTTGGGTATGGCTACACCTTC. Translating it yields CSAGQGFGYGYTF.